The rows below give T cell receptor beta chains drawn from one sample of a study of blood T cells in healthy people across ages. TCRdb itself ran the 5' RACE reads through MiXCR, one entry per CDR3 protein. Found here are about 780,000 distinct CDR3 sequences, 46% of them singletons; the top ten hold approximately 18%. The sequenced material came from blood. Receptor source: a man aged 80 or over in good health. CDR3s include the opening cysteine and the closing phenylalanine or tryptophan. The D gene is left open where the match is weak. Only some rows state a clone size, as once, few, many or a class for expanded clones.

d_call	clone_size	j_call	v_call	cdr3_aa	cdr3_nt
TRBD2	-	TRBJ2-2	TRBV20-1	CSALGLAGETGELFF	TGCAGTGCCCTGGGACTAGCGGGAGAGACCGGGGAGCTGTTTTTT
TRBD1	few	TRBJ2-1	TRBV20-1	CSATGQGARGEQFF	TGCAGTGCTACCGGACAGGGGGCGCGAGGTGAGCAGTTCTTC
TRBD1	few	TRBJ2-1	TRBV24-1	CATTGTGDAYNEQFF	TGTGCCACCACTGGGACAGGGGACGCCTACAATGAGCAGTTCTTC
TRBD2	once	TRBJ2-7	TRBV12-3/TRBV12-4	CASSQLPGLAGVAYEQYF	TGTGCCAGCAGTCAACTACCGGGACTAGCGGGAGTCGCCTACGAGCAGTACTTC
TRBD2	few	TRBJ2-7	TRBV7-6	CASSLEPGLGGYEQYF	TGTGCCAGCAGCTTAGAGCCGGGACTAGGAGGGTATGAGCAGTACTTC
TRBD1	-	TRBJ2-7	TRBV29-1	CSVEGTGAEYEQYF	TGCAGCGTTGAAGGGACAGGGGCTGAGTACGAGCAGTACTTC
TRBD2	-	TRBJ2-3	TRBV2	CASRQAGVGDTQYF	TGTGCCAGCAGACAAGCGGGAGTCGGAGATACGCAGTATTTT
-	many	TRBJ2-7	TRBV9	CASSVGQGGINEQYF	TGTGCCAGCAGCGTTGGCCAGGGAGGAATCAACGAGCAGTACTTC
-	-	TRBJ2-2	TRBV12-3/TRBV12-4	CASSWSPGQSFTGELFF	TGTGCCAGCAGCTGGTCCCCAGGACAGTCCTTCACCGGGGAGCTGTTTTTT
TRBD2	-	TRBJ2-7	TRBV4-1	CASSQDVASGSVGEQYF	TGCGCCAGCAGCCAAGATGTGGCTAGCGGATCCGTGGGGGAGCAGTACTTC
-	-	TRBJ2-2	TRBV27	CASTRQGNTGELFF	TGTGCCAGCACTCGTCAGGGGAACACCGGGGAGCTGTTTTTT
-	once	TRBJ2-7	TRBV29-1	CSVGAPGRTNYEQYF	TGCAGCGTTGGAGCCCCGGGGCGGACTAACTACGAGCAGTACTTC
-	-	TRBJ2-4	TRBV12-3/TRBV12-4	CASSLSGTGGKEIQYF	TGTGCCAGCAGTTTATCCGGGACTGGCGGTAAAGAGATCCAGTACTTC
-	-	TRBJ2-1	TRBV29-1	CSVGSFEQFF	TGCAGCGTTGGTTCTTTTGAGCAGTTCTTC
-	few	TRBJ2-4	TRBV25-1	CASSEYNIQYF	TGTGCCAGCAGTGAATACAACATTCAGTACTTC
-	-	TRBJ2-3	TRBV7-9	CASSPILGDTQYF	TGTGCCAGCAGCCCCATACTGGGAGATACGCAGTATTTT
-	-	TRBJ1-5	TRBV12-3/TRBV12-4	CASRLGRANQPQHF	TGTGCCAGTCGACTCGGACGGGCCAATCAGCCCCAGCATTTT
TRBD1	-	TRBJ2-1	TRBV27	CASSVGTGGDEQFF	TGTGCCAGCAGTGTAGGGACAGGGGGCGATGAGCAGTTCTTC
-	-	TRBJ2-5	TRBV5-1	CASSLNLWETQYF	TGCGCCAGCAGCTTAAATTTGTGGGAGACCCAGTACTTC
TRBD1	-	TRBJ2-1	TRBV12-3/TRBV12-4	CASSPLQGAEQFF	TGTGCCAGCAGCCCCTTACAGGGGGCTGAGCAGTTCTTC
TRBD1	-	TRBJ1-5	TRBV20-1	CSAGDRENQPQHF	TGCAGTGCAGGTGACAGGGAAAATCAGCCCCAGCATTTT
TRBD2	-	TRBJ2-2	TRBV27	CASRRLAIQPGELFF	TGTGCCAGCAGGAGACTAGCAATTCAGCCCGGGGAGCTGTTTTTT
TRBD2	many	TRBJ2-3	TRBV9	CASTVALAGGTDTQYF	TGTGCCAGCACCGTTGCCTTAGCGGGAGGCACAGATACGCAGTATTTT
TRBD2	few	TRBJ2-1	TRBV3-1	CASSLLTSGNEQFF	TGTGCCAGCAGCCTACTGACTAGCGGCAATGAGCAGTTCTTC
-	-	TRBJ2-1	TRBV29-1	CSVDRTAEGFF	TGCAGCGTTGATAGGACAGCCGAGGGGTTCTTC
-	-	TRBJ2-1	TRBV7-9	CASSLVAGREEQFF	TGTGCCAGCAGCTTAGTGGCAGGACGGGAAGAGCAGTTCTTC
-	-	TRBJ1-5	TRBV6-5	CASSPGSNQPQHF	TGTGCCAGCAGTCCAGGGAGCAATCAGCCCCAGCATTTT
-	-	TRBJ2-7	TRBV6-5	CASRPDRTYYEQYF	TGTGCCAGCAGACCCGACAGGACGTACTACGAGCAGTACTTC
-	few	TRBJ2-3	TRBV29-1	CSVGPRAIGTQYF	TGCAGCGTTGGGCCTAGAGCAATCGGTACGCAGTATTTT
-	few	TRBJ2-7	TRBV28	CASSSRDTYYEQYF	TGTGCCAGCAGTAGCCGGGACACCTACTACGAGCAGTACTTC
TRBD2	-	TRBJ2-7	TRBV29-1	CSVDRVAGLTYEQYF	TGCAGCGTTGACAGGGTAGCGGGCCTAACCTACGAGCAGTACTTC
-	-	TRBJ2-3	TRBV12-3/TRBV12-4	CASRIGADTQYF	TGTGCCAGCAGAATTGGGGCAGATACGCAGTATTTT
TRBD2	-	TRBJ2-7	TRBV11-3	CASSRGGVESYEQYF	TGTGCCAGCAGCCGGGGGGGGGTGGAATCCTACGAGCAGTACTTC
TRBD1	-	TRBJ2-7	TRBV5-6	CASSRDRGLTSYEQYF	TGTGCCAGCAGCCGGGACAGGGGGCTGACGTCCTACGAGCAGTACTTC
TRBD1	-	TRBJ2-5	TRBV7-3	CASSLGQASETQYF	TGTGCCAGCAGCTTGGGACAGGCCTCAGAGACCCAGTACTTC
TRBD1	-	TRBJ2-1	TRBV7-7	CASSPPGQGANEQFF	TGTGCCAGCAGCCCGCCGGGACAGGGTGCTAATGAGCAGTTCTTC
-	many	TRBJ2-3	TRBV12-3/TRBV12-4	CASSLVQGRGTQYF	TGTGCCAGCAGTTTAGTACAGGGGAGGGGTACGCAGTATTTT
TRBD1	few	TRBJ2-7	TRBV30	CAWSTQGASEQYF	TGTGCCTGGAGTACCCAGGGGGCTTCCGAGCAGTACTTC
TRBD2	-	TRBJ2-2	TRBV9	CASSFGTSGDTGELFF	TGTGCCAGCAGCTTCGGGACTAGCGGAGACACCGGGGAGCTGTTTTTT
-	-	TRBJ2-7	TRBV20-1	CSARKTALLHNEQYF	TGCAGTGCTAGAAAGACGGCCCTTCTTCACAATGAGCAGTACTTC
TRBD2	few	TRBJ2-7	TRBV12-3/TRBV12-4	CASSPRTSGLIYEQYF	TGTGCCAGCAGTCCCCGGACTAGCGGGCTGATCTACGAGCAGTACTTC
-	-	TRBJ1-2	TRBV15	CATSRVGLEGGYTF	TGTGCCACCAGCAGAGTGGGCCTTGAGGGTGGCTACACCTTC
-	-	TRBJ1-5	TRBV20-1	CSASAGGRAQPQHF	TGCAGTGCTAGTGCCGGGGGGAGGGCTCAGCCCCAGCATTTT
-	many	TRBJ1-2	TRBV7-2	CASSLRQPPSGYTF	TGTGCCAGCAGCTTACGGCAGCCACCGAGCGGCTACACCTTC